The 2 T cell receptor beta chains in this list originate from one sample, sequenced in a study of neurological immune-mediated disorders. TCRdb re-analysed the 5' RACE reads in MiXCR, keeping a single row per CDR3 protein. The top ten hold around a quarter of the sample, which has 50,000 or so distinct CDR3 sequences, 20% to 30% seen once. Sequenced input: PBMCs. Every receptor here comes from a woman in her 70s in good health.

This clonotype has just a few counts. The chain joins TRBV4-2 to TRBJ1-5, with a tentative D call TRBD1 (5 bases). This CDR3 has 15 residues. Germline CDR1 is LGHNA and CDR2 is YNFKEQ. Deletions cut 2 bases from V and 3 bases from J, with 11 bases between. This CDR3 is CASSQSGFTNQPQHF. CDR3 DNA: TGTGCCAGCAGCCAATCAGGGTTTACCAATCAGCCCCAGCATTTT.

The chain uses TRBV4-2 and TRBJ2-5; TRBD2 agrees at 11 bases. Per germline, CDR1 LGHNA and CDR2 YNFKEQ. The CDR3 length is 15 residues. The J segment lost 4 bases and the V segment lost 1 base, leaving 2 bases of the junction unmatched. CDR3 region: CASSQGLAGGETQYF. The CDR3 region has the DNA TGTGCCAGCAGCCAAGGGCTAGCGGGAGGAGAGACCCAGTACTTC.